This TCR beta chain was sequenced during a study of blood T cell repertoires in COVID-19. Study-wide context: The analysed material was cDNA or gDNA that came from T cells, B-cell-depleted T cells, or PBMCs.

The table came from immunoSEQ multiplex PCR; TCRdb's copy has only in-frame clones and leaves some out. The sample has roughly 160,000 clones, about 87% seen once. The ends were cut back, 3 bases at V and 0 bases at J, with 11 bases in the middle. Germline V gene data show CDR1 as SGHVS and CDR2 as FQNEAQ. The CDR3 is made up of 16 amino acids. The rearrangement joins TRBV7-8 to TRBJ1-4; maybe TRBD1 (5 bases). The specimen sequenced was peripheral blood. This TCR derives from a woman of 80 years or more with COVID-19, enrolled during active disease. The CDR3 bases are TGTGCCAGCAGCTTTTGGGGCAGTACAACTAATGAAAAACTGTTTTTT. Protein: CASSFWGSTTNEKLFF.